Below are 31 T cell receptor beta chains sequenced from a single sample in a study of shared clonotypes between healthy human individuals. TCRdb's table, derived via immunoSEQ multiplex PCR, lists solely in-frame clones and lacks some. This table has about 490,000 clones, approximately 80% appearing once. The sequencing input was PBMCs. Every receptor here comes from a woman aged 40 to 49 in good health. Some clones in this sample may be carry-over from other donors' samples.

The J gene is TRBJ1-5, the V gene TRBV7-8; 12 positions agree with TRBD1. After removal of 3 bases from V and 7 bases from J, the junction contained 4 bases not matched to a gene. CDR3 length: 15 residues. Germline V gene sequence: CDR1 SGHVS, CDR2 FQNEAQ. The CDR3 DNA follows: TGTGCCAGCAGCTTTGGGACAGGGGGCGGGCAGCCCCAGCATTTT. Translation gives CASSFGTGGGQPQHF.

V usage is TRBV6-1 and J usage is TRBJ2-7, with D perhaps TRBD1 (6 bases). The germline CDR1 and CDR2 sequences are MNHNS and SASEGT. V gave up 2 bases and J gave up 3 bases, with 14 bases separating them. CDR3 length equals 15 residues. Here the CDR3 reads CASSERPGVVYEQYF. In nucleotides, the CDR3 is TGTGCCAGCAGTGAACGGCCAGGGGTTGTCTACGAGCAGTACTTC.

The chain recombines TRBV5-5 with TRBJ2-7, with TRBD1 matching 9 bases. The CDR3 extends over 16 amino acids. Germline V gives CDR1 SGHKS, CDR2 YYEKEE (reference sequence). The ends lost 1 base at V and 2 bases at J; junction bases unmatched: 7. The DNA for the CDR3 is TGTGCCAGCAGCTTGTCCGCTGGACAGGGGACCTACGAGCAGTACTTC. This encodes CASSLSAGQGTYEQYF.

About this clone itself: Compared with germline, one end of the junction differs, possibly owing to a read error. The chain joins TRBV7-7 to TRBJ2-6; D remains ambiguous. This CDR3 region has 15 residues. Germline V gene sequence: CDR1 SSHAT, CDR2 FNYEAQ (reference sequence). DNA of the CDR3: TGTGCTAGCAGCCCTCGATACTCTGGGGCCAACGTCCTGACTTTC. It is translated as CASSPRYSGANVLTF.

The J gene is TRBJ2-1, the V gene TRBV2; D remains unclear. The CDR3 extends over 12 amino acids. Germline V gene sequence: CDR1 SNHLY, CDR2 FYNNEI. The germline V and J ends were trimmed by 2 bases and 5 bases, with 4 bases remaining between them. The chain's CDR3 is CASSEMDNEQFF. The DNA for the CDR3 is TGTGCCAGCAGTGAAATGGACAATGAGCAGTTCTTC.

This sequence joins TRBV10-2 and TRBJ1-5, with TRBD1 identical over 8 bases. Germline V lookup: CDR1 WSHSY, CDR2 SAAADI. The CDR3 has 17 amino acids. The V segment lost 5 bases and the J segment 2 bases; nucleotides outside the gene matches: 11. The CDR3 DNA is TGCGCCAGCAGTCCACCTAGGGACAGGACGGGCAATCAGCCCCAGCATTTT. Protein sequence: CASSPPRDRTGNQPQHF.

This clone has just a few counts. The chain joins TRBV7-9 to TRBJ1-4; no reliable D call. The CDR3 totals 12 residues. The germline V and J ends were trimmed by 3 bases and 7 bases, with 6 bases remaining between them. Germline V gives CDR1 SEHNR, CDR2 FQNEAQ (reference sequence). CDR3 in amino acids: CASSFGSEKLFF. DNA of the CDR3: TGTGCCAGCAGCTTTGGTAGTGAAAAACTGTTTTTT.

The chain is built from TRBV7-9 and TRBJ1-1; D remains ambiguous. Germline V gene lookup returns CDR1 SEHNR and CDR2 FQNEAQ (reference sequence). V shed 1 base and J shed 11 bases, with 8 bases lying between them. This CDR3 region has 11 residues. The CDR3 sequence is CASSLGVRAFF. The CDR3 DNA reads TGTGCCAGCAGCTTAGGAGTTCGGGCTTTCTTT.

Details on this clone: Additional DNA sequences in this sample encode the identical CDR3. The chain recombines TRBV7-2 with TRBJ2-7, with D possibly being TRBD2 (6 bases). V shed 1 base and J shed 0 bases, with 7 bases lying between them. CDR3 size: 14 residues. The germline V gene encodes CDR1 SGHTA and CDR2 FQGNSA. The CDR3 protein is CASSLVRGSYEQYF. The CDR3, as DNA: TGTGCCAGCAGCTTAGTGCGGGGCTCCTACGAGCAGTACTTC. The full variable domain, in which reference TRBV7-2 and TRBJ2-7 provide the parts outside the CDR3, is GAGVSQSPSNKVTEKGKDVELRCDPISGHTALYWYRQSLGQGLEFLIYFQGNSAPDKSGLPSDRFSAERTGGSVSTLTIQRTQQEDSAVYLCASSLVRGSYEQYFGPGTRLTVT.

By sample fraction, this clone is medium-sized. The sample contains more than one DNA sequence encoding this CDR3. This chain uses TRBV29-1 with TRBJ1-1; D possibly corresponds to TRBD1 (6 bases). The germline V and J ends were trimmed by 7 bases and 6 bases, with 18 bases remaining between them. Germline V gene data show CDR1 as SQVTM and CDR2 as ANQGSEA. The CDR3 has 13 residues. CDR3 in DNA: TGCAGCGCTTACCGGGACAAGGATGCTGAAGCTTTCTTT. It encodes CSAYRDKDAEAFF.

The chain employs TRBV4-1 and TRBJ1-1; 7 positions agree with TRBD1. The CDR3 extends over 14 amino acids. Unmatched junction bases numbered 1, after V lost 3 bases and J lost 0 bases. The germline gives CDR1 MGHRA, CDR2 YSYEKL. For the CDR3, the DNA is TGCGCCAGCAGCCACGACAGGGTGAACACTGAAGCTTTCTTT. Protein: CASSHDRVNTEAFF.

This chain uses TRBV19 with TRBJ1-2; TRBD1 agrees at 7 bases. V dropped 5 bases and J dropped 4; count of bases not matched to a gene: 4. The germline V gene encodes CDR1 LNHDA and CDR2 SQIVND (reference sequence). The CDR3 runs 13 residues. CDR3 sequence reads: CASSQGQTYGYTF. In DNA form, the CDR3 reads TGTGCCAGTAGTCAGGGACAGACCTATGGCTACACCTTC.

Only a few counts were recorded for this clone. V gene TRBV7-2 combines with J gene TRBJ2-7; the D gene is possibly TRBD1 (6 bases). The CDR3 spans 14 residues. V lost 1 base and J lost 6, with 13 bases in between. Germline-derived CDR1 and CDR2 are SGHTA and FQGNSA. In nucleotides, the CDR3 is TGTGCCAGCAGCTTAGGGTTATCAGGGGTCGAGCAGTACTTC. This sequence encodes CASSLGLSGVEQYF.

The V gene is TRBV30, the J gene TRBJ1-5; D remains unclear. V was clipped by 1 base and J by 0 bases, with 7 bases between them. Germline V gene lookup returns CDR1 GTSNPN and CDR2 SVGIG (reference sequence). The CDR3 sequence is 14 residues long. The CDR3 nucleotides are TGTGCCTGGAGTGACACGGATAGCAATCAGCCCCAGCATTTT. Amino acids: CAWSDTDSNQPQHF.

This chain joins TRBV18 and TRBJ1-1; 8 positions agree with TRBD1. V trimming: 1 base; J trimming: 1 base; junction bases outside the gene matches: 5. CDR3 length equals 16 residues. Germline values: CDR1 KGHSH, CDR2 LQKENI. The CDR3 is CASSPRQGAENTEAFF. The CDR3 bases are TGTGCCAGCTCACCACGGCAGGGGGCTGAGAACACTGAAGCTTTCTTT.

The rearrangement uses TRBV7-8 and TRBJ2-3; 8 bases fit TRBD2. The CDR3 loop spans 18 amino acids. The ends lost 5 bases at V and 4 bases at J; junction bases unmatched: 17. CDR1 and CDR2 from the germline V gene are SGHVS and FQNEAQ. CDR3 region: CASSPPRGAGGRSDTQYF. The CDR3 region has the DNA TGTGCCAGCAGCCCCCCACGGGGCGCGGGAGGCCGTTCAGATACGCAGTATTTT.

The rearrangement links TRBV7-9 to TRBJ1-5; D is possibly TRBD1 (5 bases). CDR1 and CDR2 (germline): SEHNR, FQNEAQ (reference sequence). Between the trimmed V and J ends, which lost 4 bases and 2 bases, there was a span of 21 bases. This CDR3 has 18 residues. The CDR3 here is CASSWYIGFGTGNQPQHF. The CDR3 nucleotides are TGTGCCAGCAGCTGGTATATCGGATTCGGGACGGGCAATCAGCCCCAGCATTTT.

CDR3 coding DNA: TGTGCCAGCTCACCGTGGGATGGCTACTACGAGCAGTACTTC. Amino acid sequence: CASSPWDGYYEQYF. The V call is TRBV18, the J call TRBJ2-7; D remains ambiguous. V was pared by 3 bases and J by 3 bases, with 12 bases between. Germline V gene data show CDR1 as KGHSH and CDR2 as LQKENI. The CDR3 runs 14 residues.

Only a few counts were recorded for this clone. CDR3 sequence: CASSPRFASGIQYF. In DNA form, the CDR3 reads TGTGCCAGCAGTCCCCGATTTGCGTCTGGCATTCAGTACTTC. The gene calls are TRBV28 and TRBJ2-4; D gene unclear. The ends were cut back, 5 bases at V and 9 bases at J, with 17 bases in the middle. In germline, CDR1 is MDHEN, CDR2 SYDVKM. The CDR3 spans 14 residues.

The chain joins TRBV15 to TRBJ2-3, with D maybe TRBD2 (6 bases). In germline, CDR1 is LNHNV, CDR2 YYDKDF (reference sequence). V was cut by 2 bases and J by 1 base, with 16 bases left in between. The CDR3 is 17 amino acids. The CDR3 reads CATSRPYTQRGTDTQYF. In DNA form, the CDR3 reads TGTGCCACCAGCAGACCTTATACTCAGCGGGGCACAGATACGCAGTATTTT.

The chain joins TRBV11-2 to TRBJ2-3, with 9 bases lining up with TRBD1. This CDR3 spans 16 amino acids. The germline V gene encodes CDR1 SGHAT and CDR2 FQNNGV. Trimming took 1 base from V and 1 from J; bases not matched to a gene: 3. The CDR3 sequence: CASSLADRGGTDTQYF. The CDR3, as DNA: TGTGCCAGCAGCTTAGCGGACAGGGGAGGCACAGATACGCAGTATTTT.

This clone was picked up a small number of times. The chain links TRBV5-1 to TRBJ1-5; 11 nucleotides align to TRBD1. Germline CDR1 SGHRS, CDR2 YFSETQ. This CDR3 contains 15 residues. Unmatched junction bases numbered 2, after V lost 0 bases and J lost 6 bases. DNA for the CDR3: TGCGCCAGCAGCTTGGGGGACAGGGGGATTCAGCCCCAGCATTTT. It codes for CASSLGDRGIQPQHF.

The DNA for the CDR3 is TGTGCCAGCAGCGTGTCCTCTAGCTCCTACAATGAGCAGTTCTTC. As protein: CASSVSSSSYNEQFF. This chain joins TRBV7-3 and TRBJ2-1; D is unclear. The germline CDR1 and CDR2 sequences are SGHTA and FQGTGA. The CDR3 covers 15 residues. V lost 5 bases, J lost 0 bases, and 11 bases lay in between.

The chain uses TRBV6-5 and TRBJ2-1; D is perhaps TRBD2 (6 bases). From germline, CDR1 is MNHEY and CDR2 SVGAGI. The CDR3 contains 12 residues. The V gene lost 5 bases and the J gene lost 11 bases, with 13 bases spanning the gap. This CDR3 is CASSQSGTQQFF. The CDR3 bases are TGTGCCAGCAGTCAATCTGGGACTCAGCAGTTCTTC.

This clone came up a few times. The chain joins TRBV11-2 to TRBJ1-1, with TRBD1 identical over 8 bases. Germline-derived CDR1 and CDR2 are SGHAT and FQNNGV. The CDR3 runs 15 residues. The V gene end was trimmed by 4 bases and the J gene end by 4 bases; junction bases not matched to a gene: 8. CDR3 region: CASSSIRTGGTEAFF. For the CDR3, the DNA is TGTGCCAGCAGCTCCATCCGTACAGGGGGCACTGAAGCTTTCTTT.

The V gene is TRBV7-8, the J gene TRBJ1-3; D is ambiguous. The germline CDR1 and CDR2 sequences are SGHVS and FQNEAQ. The V gene lost 5 bases and the J gene lost 4 bases, with 12 bases spanning the gap. This CDR3 contains 14 residues. CDR3 sequence reads: CASSPGRVGNTIYF. The CDR3 DNA follows: TGTGCCAGCAGCCCCGGTAGGGTAGGAAACACCATATATTTT.

V and J are TRBV25-1 and TRBJ2-1, with D possibly being TRBD2 (5 bases). Per germline, CDR1 MGHDK and CDR2 SYGVNS. The V end lost 3 bases, the J end lost 8 bases, and 8 bases lay between the germline ends. This CDR3 spans 12 amino acids. The CDR3 nucleotides read TGTGCCAGCAGTGATTCCGGGGATGAGCAGTTCTTC. Amino acid sequence: CASSDSGDEQFF.

The chain recombines TRBV7-2 with TRBJ2-3, with 8 bases fitting TRBD2. V was clipped by 5 bases and J by 4 bases; unmatched bases: 5. Germline V gives CDR1 SGHTA, CDR2 FQGNSA. The CDR3 extends over 14 amino acids. The CDR3 sequence: CASSRSGSADTQYF. For the CDR3, the DNA is TGTGCCAGCAGCCGAAGCGGGAGTGCAGATACGCAGTATTTT.

The rearrangement uses TRBV27 and TRBJ2-1; D possibly corresponds to TRBD1 (5 bases). The CDR3 covers 16 residues. Per the germline V gene, CDR1 is MNHEY and CDR2 is SMNVEV (reference sequence). Trimming took off 4 bases at V and 0 bases at J, with 13 bases between the two ends. CDR3 loop: CASSSVKGASYNEQFF. CDR3 sequence (DNA): TGTGCCAGCAGTTCCGTCAAAGGGGCCTCCTACAATGAGCAGTTCTTC.

This chain connects TRBV5-8 to TRBJ2-2; the match to TRBD1 covers 10 bases. This CDR3 is built from 16 residues. Germline CDR1 SGHTS, CDR2 YDEGEE. The trim removed 4 bases at V and 7 bases at J, leaving 10 bases unmatched. CDR3 residues: CASSRPGQGVIGELFF. CDR3 nucleotides: TGTGCCAGCAGCAGACCCGGACAGGGGGTGATCGGGGAGCTGTTTTTT.

This chain links TRBV9 with TRBJ1-1, with D maybe TRBD1 (5 bases). Trimming removed 4 bases at V and 4 bases at J, with 14 bases between. This CDR3 is built from 14 residues. Germline lookup yields CDR1 SGDLS and CDR2 YYNGEE. CDR3 region: CASSSGTWATEAFF. Written as DNA, the CDR3 is TGTGCCAGCAGCTCCGGGACCTGGGCCACTGAAGCTTTCTTT.